The present T cell receptor beta chain was sequenced within a study of T cell responses to AZD1222 COVID-19 vaccine. For the study at large: Pooled in the analysis were second doses at about 4 or about 12 weeks. Overall study findings and caveats: Targets within unmutated variant regions were reportedly found for nearly half of spike-specific TCRs.

This CDR3 spans 13 amino acids. V gave up 0 bases and J gave up 14 bases, with 14 bases separating them. Germline V gene data show CDR1 as MGHDK and CDR2 as SYGVNS. Comments on this clone: Its antigen is unknown.

Clones were read by immunoSEQ multiplex PCR, and TCRdb kept only the in-frame ones, dropping some. Of under 300,000 clones listed, more than 85% are singletons. The material was peripheral blood, obtained on day 0 of AZD1222 vaccination. This receptor was taken from an adult in good health. The gene calls are TRBV25-1 and TRBJ2-1; D remains unclear. CDR3 sequence (DNA): TGTGCCAGCAGTGAATATGGGGTCCGCGAGGAGTTCTTC. Its translation is CASSEYGVREEFF.